Below, 21 T cell receptor beta chains from the same sample are listed, as sequenced in a study of T cell clonality in common variable immunodeficiency. Generated by immunoSEQ multiplex PCR, the TCRdb table keeps only in-frame clones and is missing some. The record shows more than 45,000 clones for this sample, with no singletons present. Sequenced: peripheral blood mononuclear cells. Source of these receptors: a person aged 18 to 70 in good health.

This clone was detected ten times or more. The read stops 3 residues short of the end of the CDR3; the missing end is completed from the germline J gene. The chain links TRBV29-1 to TRBJ2-4; 9 bases fit TRBD1. The germline gives CDR1 SQVTM, CDR2 ANQGSEA. CDR3 length: 13 amino acids. The sequenced part of the CDR3 DNA is TGCAGCGTTTCAACAGGGGGCGGCTATGGT. It is translated as CSVSTGGGYG. Given in full, the CDR3 is CSVSTGGGYGQYF.

This clone occurred many times. The read terminates 3 residues ahead of where the CDR3 ends, so the germline J gene completes it. The chain employs TRBV5-4 and TRBJ1-2; 10 bases are shared with TRBD1. The CDR3 has 15 residues. V was clipped by 4 bases and J by 3 bases; unmatched bases: 6. Germline V CDR1 and CDR2: SGHNT, YYREEE (reference sequence). The sequenced part of the CDR3 DNA is TGTGCCAGCAGCCCCGGGACAGGGGATTACTATGGC. It encodes CASSPGTGDYYG. The full CDR3 sequence reads CASSPGTGDYYGYTF.

This clone was counted at least ten times. The sequence runs out 3 residues before the end of the CDR3; the remainder is reconstructed from the germline J gene. This sequence joins TRBV19 and TRBJ2-3, with D possibly being TRBD1 (5 bases). Germline V lookup: CDR1 LNHDA, CDR2 SQIVND (reference sequence). Trimming removed 1 base at V and 6 bases at J, with 8 bases between. The CDR3 spans 13 residues. CDR3 DNA, as far as it was read: TGTGCCAGTAGTATAGTAGGGGCGGATACG. This codes for CASSIVGADT. The whole CDR3 sequence is CASSIVGADTQYF.

There are many counts of this clone. Read sequence stops 3 residues before the CDR3 end, and the germline J gene provides the missing end. The chain combines TRBV2 with TRBJ1-4, with D possibly matching TRBD1 (6 bases). The CDR3 loop spans 14 amino acids. Between the trimmed V and J ends, which lost 7 bases and 5 bases, there was a span of 14 bases. Germline CDR1 SNHLY, CDR2 FYNNEI. The chain's CDR3 is CASIPGGLNEKLFF. The part of the CDR3 DNA that was read is TGTGCCAGCATCCCGGGGGGCCTCAATGAAAAA.

Of note for this clone: The CDR3 end lies 3 residues beyond the end of the read and is filled in from the germline J gene. The V call is TRBV10-2, the J call TRBJ2-1, with 14 bases fitting TRBD2. Germline V gene data show CDR1 as WSHSY and CDR2 as SAAADI. This CDR3 is 17 amino acids long. Trimming cost V 2 bases and J 9 bases; bases outside gene matches: 9. The part of the CDR3 DNA that was read is TGCGCCAGCAGTGAGGAAGGGACTAGCGGGGGAAGTAGTGAG. As protein: CASSEEGTSGGSSE. In full, the CDR3 reads CASSEEGTSGGSSEQFF.

This clone was seen ten or more times. The read falls 3 residues short of the CDR3 end, and the missing part is taken from the germline J gene. The chain employs TRBV30 and TRBJ1-5, with D perhaps matching TRBD1 (5 bases). This CDR3 has 16 residues. Germline CDR1 is GTSNPN and CDR2 is SVGIG (reference sequence). Between the trimmed V and J ends, which lost 1 base and 2 bases, there was a span of 15 bases. The part of the CDR3 DNA that was read is TGTGCCTGGAGTGCAACCCCAGGGAGACGCAATCAGCCC. It yields the protein CAWSATPGRRNQP. The whole CDR3 protein is CAWSATPGRRNQPQHF.

The table lists this clone with many counts. The CDR3 bases that were read are TGCAGTGCGTTATTTTATGGC. Translation: CSALFYG. The entire CDR3 protein reads CSALFYGYTF. The V call is TRBV20-1, the J call TRBJ1-2; D remains ambiguous. The sequence runs out 3 residues before the end of the CDR3; the remainder is reconstructed from the germline J gene. This CDR3 has 10 residues. Germline lookup yields CDR1 DFQATT and CDR2 SNEGSKA (reference sequence). Trimming shortened V by 6 bases and J by 5 bases, and 7 bases separated the two germline ends.

This clone was recorded many times. The DNA read from the CDR3 is TGTGCCAGCAGCCCCGATAGCGGGTTCGGGCCCCCC. It specifies CASSPDSGFGPP. The entire CDR3 sequence reads CASSPDSGFGPPQHF. The chain recombines TRBV7-2 with TRBJ1-5; D unclear. The read terminates 3 residues before the CDR3 end, so the remaining end is supplied by the germline J gene. CDR3 length: 15 amino acids. Germline V CDR1 and CDR2: SGHTA, FQGNSA.

This clone was counted many times. CDR3 bases read: TGCAGTGCTAGCGACAGGGTCGCAGATACG. This gives the protein CSASDRVADT. The complete CDR3 reads CSASDRVADTQYF. This chain joins TRBV20-1 and TRBJ2-3; TRBD1 matches 7 bases. Read data end 3 residues before the CDR3 end; the end is taken from the germline J gene. The germline V gene has CDR1 DFQATT and CDR2 SNEGSKA (reference sequence). V dropped 3 bases and J dropped 4; count of bases not matched to a gene: 4. The length of the CDR3 is 13 residues.

Ten or more counts support this clone. The read ends 3 residues shy of where the CDR3 ends; the end is completed using the germline J gene. The chain recombines TRBV5-1 with TRBJ2-2; the D gene is possibly TRBD1 (5 bases). V was trimmed by 9 bases and J by 1 base, leaving 10 bases between them. Germline lookup yields CDR1 SGHRS and CDR2 YFSETQ. The CDR3 totals 13 residues. The part of the CDR3 DNA that was read is TGCGCCATTTCGGACAAGAACACCGGGGAG. The encoded protein is CAISDKNTGE. In full, the CDR3 reads CAISDKNTGELFF.

This clone was observed at least ten times. The read comes to an end 3 residues before the CDR3 does, leaving the germline J gene to fill in the end. This chain connects TRBV13 to TRBJ2-7; 9 bases are shared with TRBD1. The CDR3 is made up of 15 amino acids. After removal of 6 bases from V and 5 bases from J, the junction contained 11 bases not matched to a gene. CDR1 is PRHDT and CDR2 is FYEKMQ in the germline V gene (reference sequence). The part of the CDR3 DNA that was read is TGTGCCAGCAGGGGGACAGGGTTTGAAGTCAACGAG. It is translated as CASRGTGFEVNE. The CDR3, in full, reads CASRGTGFEVNEQYF.

This clone was counted at least ten times. The read ends 3 residues shy of where the CDR3 ends; the end is completed using the germline J gene. The chain is built from TRBV2 and TRBJ1-1, with 10 positions matching TRBD1. This CDR3 has 15 residues. The trim removed 5 bases at V and 4 bases at J, leaving 7 bases unmatched. Looked up from germline, CDR1 is SNHLY and CDR2 is FYNNEI. The CDR3 spells CASSRTGGGGTEAFF. The sequenced part of the CDR3 DNA is TGTGCCAGCAGTAGGACAGGGGGTGGGGGCACTGAA. Full variable domain (rest looked up from reference TRBV2 and TRBJ1-1): EPEVTQTPSHQVTQMGQEVILRCVPISNHLYFYWYRQILGQKVEFLVSFYNNEISEKSEIFDDQFSVERPDGSNFTLKIRSTKLEDSAMYFCASSRTGGGGTEAFFGQGTRLTVV.

This clone was counted many times. The read comes to an end 3 residues before the CDR3 does, leaving the germline J gene to fill in the end. The V call is TRBV4-2, the J call TRBJ2-2; unclear D gene. Trimming shortened V by 4 bases and J by 0 bases, and 9 bases separated the two germline ends. Germline CDR1 LGHNA, CDR2 YNFKEQ. The CDR3 has 15 residues. Here the CDR3 reads CASSLGLSNTGELFF. The CDR3 bases that were read are TGTGCCAGCAGCCTTGGGCTTTCGAACACCGGGGAG.

The CDR3 spells CASSLDGQAEAFF. The sequenced part of the CDR3 DNA is TGTGCCAGCAGCTTAGATGGACAGGCTGAA. The rearrangement links TRBV7-9 to TRBJ1-1; TRBD1 matches at 7 bases. The CDR3 end lies 3 residues beyond the end of the read and is filled in from the germline J gene. V dropped 1 base and J dropped 6; count of bases not matched to a gene: 2. This CDR3 comprises 13 residues. The germline gives CDR1 SEHNR, CDR2 FQNEAQ (reference sequence). The full variable domain, with the rest looked up from reference TRBV7-9 and TRBJ1-1, is DTGVSQNPRHKITKRGQNVTFRCDPISEHNRLYWYRQTLGQGPEFLTYFQNEAQLEKSRLLSDRFSAERPKGSFSTLEIQRTEQGDSAMYLCASSLDGQAEAFFGQGTRLTVV.

This clone was recorded at least ten times. The read gets to within 3 residues of the CDR3 end, and the germline J gene fills in the rest. This chain connects TRBV29-1 to TRBJ2-3; 8 bases match TRBD2. The V gene end was trimmed by 4 bases and the J gene end by 3 bases; junction bases not matched to a gene: 6. Germline-derived CDR1 and CDR2 are SQVTM and ANQGSEA. The length of the CDR3 is 14 residues. The CDR3 spells CSVALAGGTDTQYF. Partial CDR3 DNA: TGCAGCGTTGCATTGGCGGGGGGTACAGATACG.

This clone was picked up many times. The CDR3 end falls 3 residues outside the read, so it is completed with the germline J gene. The chain has TRBV6-2 or TRBV6-3 and TRBJ2-2, with TRBD2 matching over 9 bases. The CDR3 covers 16 residues. Germline lookup yields CDR1 MNHEY and CDR2 SVGEGT. V lost 0 bases and J lost 4; bases outside the gene matches: 3. The CDR3 loop reads CASSYSSGGLTGELFF. CDR3 DNA (partial): TGTGCCAGCAGTTACTCTAGCGGGGGACTCACCGGGGAG.

This clone counts as medium-sized. The CDR3 end falls 3 residues outside the read, so it is completed with the germline J gene. V gene TRBV5-1 combines with J gene TRBJ1-2; 9 nucleotides match TRBD1. Per germline, CDR1 SGHRS and CDR2 YFSETQ. V lost 2 bases and J lost 7; bases outside the gene matches: 6. The CDR3 length is 14 residues. CDR3 region: CASSFGTGSSGYTF. The CDR3 DNA, read in part, is TGCGCCAGCAGCTTTGGGACAGGGAGCTCTGGC.

This clone was observed at least ten times. The read ends 3 residues early relative to the CDR3; the germline J gene fills the gap. This chain links TRBV7-9 with TRBJ1-2; D not certain. Trimming took 1 base from V and 5 from J, leaving 8 bases between them. Germline lookup yields CDR1 SEHNR and CDR2 FQNEAQ (reference sequence). This CDR3 has 13 residues. Here the CDR3 reads CASSLDFDYGYTF. Partial CDR3 DNA: TGTGCCAGCAGCTTAGACTTCGATTATGGC.

Many counts were recorded for this clone. The sequenced fragment ends 3 residues before the CDR3 boundary, so the rest is inferred from the germline J gene. The gene calls are TRBV14 and TRBJ2-1; 9 bases match TRBD2. The junction had 12 bases not matched to a gene; V was cut back by 3 bases and J by 9 bases. The CDR3 spans 16 residues. Germline CDR1 is SGHDN and CDR2 is FVKESK. This CDR3 reads CASSHIPGLATVEQFF. CDR3 DNA, as far as it was read: TGTGCCAGCAGCCATATCCCGGGACTAGCTACCGTTGAG.

This clone was seen ten or more times. The sequenced fragment ends 3 residues before the CDR3 boundary, so the rest is inferred from the germline J gene. V is TRBV20-1 and J is TRBJ1-3; TRBD1 matches 10 bases. With V trimmed by 5 bases and J by 1 base, 11 bases remained unmatched. Germline CDR1 reads DFQATT; CDR2 reads SNEGSKA (reference sequence). This CDR3 comprises 17 residues. CDR3 DNA (partial): TGCAGTGCTCCCGACAGGGGGCGCGGCGGGTCTGGAAACACC. This encodes CSAPDRGRGGSGNT. The full CDR3 is CSAPDRGRGGSGNTIYF.

This clone was counted ten times or more. Sequencing ends 3 residues short of the CDR3 end; the germline J gene provides the rest. V is TRBV5-1 and J is TRBJ2-7; TRBD1 aligns across 8 bases. The ends lost 2 bases at V and 4 bases at J; junction bases unmatched: 5. The germline CDR1 and CDR2 sequences are SGHRS and YFSETQ. The CDR3 consists of 14 residues. CDR3 DNA, as far as it was read: TGCGCCAGCAGCTTCGGACAGGGACCTTACGAG. Amino acids: CASSFGQGPYE. The full-length CDR3 reads as CASSFGQGPYEQYF.